This is a list of T cell receptor beta chains from one sample in a study of cytomegalovirus exposure and HLA in healthy donors. Here immunoSEQ multiplex PCR was the method, and the copy in TCRdb shows in-frame clones only, minus some. Among about 77,000 clones listed, approximately 75% were seen once. Sequencing was performed on PBMCs. The receptors derive from a woman aged 40 to 50 in good health and CMV-seronegative. CDR3s include the opening cysteine and the closing phenylalanine or tryptophan. The D gene is left open where the match is weak. Some rows mark clone size as missing; the rest say once, few, many or name a class of expanded clone.

d_gene: NA; v_gene: TRBV27; j_gene: TRBJ2-2; abundance: NA; CDR3aa: CASSFLGGGELFF; CDR3nt: TGTGCCAGCAGTTTTTTGGGAGGCGGGGAGCTGTTTTTT
d_gene: TRBD2; v_gene: TRBV10-3; j_gene: TRBJ2-3; abundance: NA; CDR3aa: CAISELLAGGLDTDTQYF; CDR3nt: TGTGCCATCAGTGAGCTACTAGCGGGGGGTCTTGACACAGATACGCAGTATTTT
d_gene: TRBD1; v_gene: TRBV29-1; j_gene: TRBJ2-7; abundance: NA; CDR3aa: CSAGTVGYEQYF; CDR3nt: TGCAGCGCCGGGACAGTCGGCTACGAGCAGTACTTC
d_gene: TRBD1; v_gene: TRBV7-3; j_gene: TRBJ2-1; abundance: few; CDR3aa: CASSSGQGRSSYNEQFF; CDR3nt: TGTGCCAGCAGCTCAGGACAGGGCAGAAGCTCCTACAATGAGCAGTTCTTC
d_gene: TRBD1; v_gene: TRBV6-1; j_gene: TRBJ1-4; abundance: NA; CDR3aa: CASSEVGQGGEKLFF; CDR3nt: TGTGCCAGCAGTGAAGTGGGACAGGGTGGCGAAAAACTGTTTTTT
d_gene: TRBD1; v_gene: TRBV27; j_gene: TRBJ1-1; abundance: NA; CDR3aa: CASSPDSPYHRGHGTEAFF; CDR3nt: TGTGCCAGCAGTCCTGACTCCCCCTACCACAGGGGGCATGGCACTGAAGCTTTCTTT
d_gene: TRBD2; v_gene: TRBV6-5; j_gene: TRBJ2-3; abundance: once; CDR3aa: CASTSRGGPHTQYF; CDR3nt: TGTGCCAGCACGTCACGCGGGGGGCCACATACGCAGTATTTT
d_gene: NA; v_gene: TRBV21-1; j_gene: TRBJ1-1; abundance: NA; CDR3aa: CASIQGWAFF; CDR3nt: TGTGCCAGCATCCAGGGGTGGGCTTTCTTT
d_gene: NA; v_gene: TRBV4-3; j_gene: TRBJ2-1; abundance: many; CDR3aa: CASSQEEGSGYNEQFF; CDR3nt: TGCGCCAGCAGCCAAGAGGAGGGCTCGGGATACAATGAGCAGTTCTTC
d_gene: TRBD1; v_gene: TRBV18; j_gene: TRBJ2-7; abundance: NA; CDR3aa: CASSPGQGYHEQYF; CDR3nt: TGTGCCAGCTCACCCGGACAGGGTTACCACGAGCAGTACTTC
d_gene: NA; v_gene: TRBV28; j_gene: TRBJ2-7; abundance: NA; CDR3aa: CASSRGFEQYF; CDR3nt: TGTGCCAGCAGTCGCGGCTTCGAGCAGTACTTC
d_gene: TRBD1; v_gene: TRBV7-8; j_gene: TRBJ1-2; abundance: NA; CDR3aa: CASTMGGQGAGGYTF; CDR3nt: TGTGCCAGCACAATGGGGGGGCAGGGGGCGGGAGGCTACACCTTC
d_gene: NA; v_gene: TRBV25-1; j_gene: TRBJ2-4; abundance: once; CDR3aa: CASSEVRGDKNIQYF; CDR3nt: TGTGCCAGCAGTGAAGTCAGGGGTGACAAAAACATTCAGTACTTC